Sequencing of this T cell receptor beta chain was carried out in a study of early T cells in non-severe SARS-CoV-2 infection (dated by TCRdb to about 2021). For context, the study as a whole: Because TCR sequencing was done on bulk RNA from unsorted whole blood, the alpha and beta chains could not be paired.

According to the germline V gene, CDR1 reads SGHDT and CDR2 reads YYEEEE. The trim is 1 base for V and 6 bases for J, with a gap of 10 bases between the germline ends. From its cysteine to its phenylalanine, the CDR3 spans 13 amino acids. CDR3 DNA is the only sequence kept; it has 39 bases, read in frame from the first base. As to this clonotype: Which antigen it targets is not known. The sample holds no much larger clone one base away, and base qualities are not on file.

The study at large found these results: VDJdb matching was skewed toward anti-spike CD8 responses and likely underestimated virus-specific expansions by missing private and CD4 specificities.

Set within a cohort of healthcare workers in London, UK, this nested case-control study involved weekly PCR testing of nasopharyngeal swabs along with blood sampling. Healthcare workers were enrolled in the week of the UK lockdown, from 23 to 31 March 2020, and were followed every week for up to roughly 16 weeks. Library generation was performed with 5' RACE. The run used a NextSeq 500. In the TCR library protocol, unique molecular identifiers were attached to individual cDNA molecules to correct for PCR bias and sequencing error. Sequencing covered both TCR alpha and beta chains, and within each sample the abundances of alpha and beta sequences were tightly co-correlated. Regarding the original processing steps: Decombinator V4 was used to annotate the V gene, J gene and CDR3 of the TCR sequences. TCRs were defined as expanded if a significant change between any two time points was detected under a Poisson model with p below 0.0001. Abundances of TCRs were expressed as counts per million after normalisation to the total number of TCRs sequenced in each sample. MAIT TCRs were defined by TRAV1-2 paired with TRAJ12, TRAJ20 or TRAJ33, and iNKT TCRs by TRAV10 paired with TRAJ18. VDJdb, accessed 1 November 2021, was searched for CMV, EBV and SARS-CoV-2 annotated TCRs, excluding TCRs annotated for multiple antigens. TCRdb redid the processing of the public reads, applying fastp at Q25 and MiXCR, and retained in-frame beta chains. One record per CDR3 amino acid sequence lists the most common genes and DNA. The V and J calls come from TCRdb's annotation, not from the publication. The sample table shows 40,000 to 45,000 distinct CDR3 sequences, and 6% to 7% are seen once. In total, the top ten clones hold 20% to 25% of the sample.

This sequence uses TRBV5-6 and TRBJ1-2; TRBD1 might be the D gene, on 5 matching bases. The clonotype comes from an adult who was a healthcare worker with PCR-confirmed SARS-CoV-2 infection or an uninfected control (not recorded which). The input for sequencing was whole blood, taken at baseline. CDR3 region: CASSLYGGDGYTF. The DNA is as follows: TGTGCCAGCAGCTTGTATGGGGGTGATGGCTACACCTTC.